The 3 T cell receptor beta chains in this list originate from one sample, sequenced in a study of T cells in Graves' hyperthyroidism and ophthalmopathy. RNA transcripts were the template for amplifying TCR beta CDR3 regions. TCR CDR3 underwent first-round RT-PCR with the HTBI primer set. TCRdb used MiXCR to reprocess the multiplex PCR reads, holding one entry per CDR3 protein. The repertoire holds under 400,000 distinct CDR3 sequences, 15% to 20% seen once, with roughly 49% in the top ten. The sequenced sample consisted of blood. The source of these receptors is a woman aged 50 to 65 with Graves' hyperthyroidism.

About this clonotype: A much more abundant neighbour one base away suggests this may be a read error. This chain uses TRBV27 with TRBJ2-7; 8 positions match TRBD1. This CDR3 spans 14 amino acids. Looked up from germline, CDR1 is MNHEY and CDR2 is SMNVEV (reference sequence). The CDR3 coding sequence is TGTGCCGGCAGTTTACGGACAGGGAACTACGAGCAGTACTTC. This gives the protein CAGSLRTGNYEQYF.

DNA for the CDR3: TGTGCCAGCAGCTTAAATATTGGCCCCCACAATGAGCAGTTCTTC. Its translation: CASSLNIGPHNEQFF. The genes are TRBV7-9 and TRBJ2-1, with no clear D. Trimming took off 2 bases at V and 5 bases at J, with 13 bases between the two ends. Germline CDR1 reads SEHNR; CDR2 reads FQNEAQ (reference sequence). The CDR3 sequence is 15 residues long.

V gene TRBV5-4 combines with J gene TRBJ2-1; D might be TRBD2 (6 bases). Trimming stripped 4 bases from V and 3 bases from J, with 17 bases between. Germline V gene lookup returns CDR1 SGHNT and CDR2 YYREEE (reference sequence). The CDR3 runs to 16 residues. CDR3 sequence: CASSPVAGSGYNEQFF. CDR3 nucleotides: TGTGCCAGCAGCCCGGTCGCGGGGAGCGGCTACAATGAGCAGTTCTTC.